These 11 T cell receptor beta chains came from one sample sequenced in a study of T cell responses to AZD1222 COVID-19 vaccine. Clones were sequenced by immunoSEQ multiplex PCR, and TCRdb holds only the in-frame ones, with some missing. The sample records around 120,000 clones, roughly 84% being singletons. The sample was peripheral blood, taken 28 days after the second AZD1222 dose. All receptors derive from an adult who received the AZD1222 COVID-19 vaccine.

J is TRBJ1-6 and V is TRBV30, with 7 bases lining up with TRBD1. Germline CDR1 GTSNPN, CDR2 SVGIG (reference sequence). The CDR3 length is 13 residues. Trimming removed 2 bases from V and 14 bases from J; junction bases left unmatched: 9. CDR3 sequence: CAWSYPQGRSLHF. CDR3 in DNA: TGTGCCTGGAGTTATCCACAGGGGCGATCCCTCCACTTT.

V is TRBV19 and J is TRBJ1-5; 10 nucleotides line up with TRBD1. From germline, CDR1 is LNHDA and CDR2 SQIVND (reference sequence). Losses at the gene ends were 5 bases for V and 7 bases for J; bases not matched to a gene: 11. This CDR3 is built from 16 residues. The DNA of the CDR3 is TGTGCCAGTAGTCCGACCGACAGGGGGCGGCAGCAGCCCCAGCATTTT. It specifies CASSPTDRGRQQPQHF.

The rearrangement uses TRBV5-5 and TRBJ2-5; D call uncertain. Germline CDR1 reads SGHKS; CDR2 reads YYEKEE (reference sequence). CDR3 length: 14 residues. V lost 1 base, J lost 1 base, and 8 bases lay in between. The DNA for the CDR3 is TGTGCCAGCAGCTTGTCGGTGGGCCAAGAGACCCAGTACTTC. Amino acids: CASSLSVGQETQYF.

The chain recombines TRBV6-5 with TRBJ1-1; 7 bases align to TRBD1. With V trimmed by 7 bases and J by 5 bases, 10 bases remained unmatched. Germline V gene data show CDR1 as MNHEY and CDR2 as SVGAGI. The CDR3 extends over 14 amino acids. The CDR3 nucleotides are TGTGCCAGCACCCAAAACAGGGGCCAAACTGAAGCTTTCTTT. Translated, it gives CASTQNRGQTEAFF.

For the CDR3, the DNA is TGCGCCAGCAGGGACAGGACTAACTCCTACGAGCAGTACTTC. Protein: CASRDRTNSYEQYF. V is TRBV5-1 and J is TRBJ2-7; D is perhaps TRBD1 (7 bases). CDR1 is SGHRS and CDR2 is YFSETQ in the germline V gene. This CDR3 comprises 14 residues. V was pared by 5 bases and J by 0 bases, with 12 bases between.

This clone was seen once. The chain recombines TRBV11-2 with TRBJ2-2; D remains ambiguous. Germline loops: CDR1 SGHAT, CDR2 FQNNGV. Between the trimmed V and J ends, which lost 5 bases and 3 bases, there was a span of 13 bases. The CDR3 is made up of 15 amino acids. CDR3 region: CASSRSGGYTGELFF. The DNA for the CDR3 is TGTGCCAGCAGCCGCAGTGGCGGTTACACCGGGGAGCTGTTTTTT. The variable domain in full, completed from reference TRBV11-2 and TRBJ2-2, reads EAGVAQSPRYKIIEKRQSVAFWCNPISGHATLYWYQQILGQGPKLLIQFQNNGVVDDSQLPKDRFSAERLKGVDSTLKIQPAKLEDSAVYLCASSRSGGYTGELFFGEGSRLTVL.

V gene TRBV18 combines with J gene TRBJ1-5; D is undetermined. Germline V gene data show CDR1 as KGHSH and CDR2 as LQKENI. Trimming cost V 1 base and J 2 bases, with 9 bases left between them. This CDR3 comprises 15 residues. In nucleotides, the CDR3 is TGTGCCAGCTCACCACAGGGTTTTGGCAATCAGCCCCAGCATTTT. Translated: CASSPQGFGNQPQHF.

The J gene is TRBJ1-4, the V gene TRBV5-1; no firm D call. Trimming removed 0 bases at V and 8 bases at J, with 8 bases between. Per germline, CDR1 SGHRS and CDR2 YFSETQ. This CDR3 has 13 amino acids. The CDR3 sequence is CASSLEFREKLFF. The CDR3 DNA is TGCGCCAGCAGCTTGGAGTTTCGGGAAAAACTGTTTTTT. Looking up the rest from reference TRBV5-1 and TRBJ1-4 gives the full variable domain: KAGVTQTPRYLIKTRGQQVTLSCSPISGHRSVSWYQQTPGQGLQFLFEYFSETQRNKGNFPGRFSGRQFSNSRSEMNVSTLELGDSALYLCASSLEFREKLFFGSGTQLSVL.

V usage is TRBV11-2 and J usage is TRBJ1-1; no reliable D call. Germline V gene lookup returns CDR1 SGHAT and CDR2 FQNNGV. The CDR3 has 14 residues. Deletions cut 0 bases from V and 4 bases from J, with 9 bases between. CDR3 DNA: TGTGCCAGCAGCTTAGACTCTTGGGGCACTGAAGCTTTCTTT. This codes for CASSLDSWGTEAFF.

The chain combines TRBV6-6 with TRBJ2-7, with 9 bases aligning to TRBD1. With 4 bases clipped from V and 2 bases from J, the junction kept 3 bases outside the gene matches. The CDR3 is made up of 14 amino acids. Germline V gives CDR1 MNHNY, CDR2 SVGAGI (reference sequence). DNA of the CDR3: TGTGCCAGCAGTTCCCGGGACAGGGCCTACGAGCAGTACTTC. This sequence encodes CASSSRDRAYEQYF.

CDR3 sequence: CASSQESNQPQHF. For the CDR3, the DNA is TGTGCCAGCAGTCAGGAAAGCAATCAGCCCCAGCATTTT. The V gene is TRBV12-3 or TRBV12-4, the J gene TRBJ1-5; no firm D call. The CDR3 is made up of 13 amino acids. V was trimmed by 5 bases and J by 1 base, leaving 6 bases between them.